Listed here are 21 T cell receptor beta chains from one sample, sequenced in a study of blood T cell repertoires in COVID-19. The table came from immunoSEQ multiplex PCR; TCRdb's copy has only in-frame clones and leaves some out. This table has approximately 300,000 clones, about 89% appearing once. The sequenced material came from peripheral blood. These receptors all come from a man aged 40-49 years with acute or convalescent COVID-19.

The rearrangement links TRBV5-4 to TRBJ2-3; 8 bases fit TRBD1. This CDR3 has 14 amino acids. V dropped 7 bases and J dropped 3; count of bases not matched to a gene: 7. Germline V gene data show CDR1 as SGHNT and CDR2 as YYREEE (reference sequence). DNA of the CDR3: TGTGCCAGCGGCACAGGGGGAAAGACAGATACGCAGTATTTT. This gives the protein CASGTGGKTDTQYF.

The chain joins TRBV5-1 to TRBJ2-5; D is possibly TRBD2 (5 bases). CDR1 and CDR2 (germline): SGHRS, YFSETQ. V lost 1 base and J lost 4, with 5 bases in between. The CDR3 contains 12 residues. The CDR3 here is CASSLSGETQYF. In DNA form, the CDR3 reads TGCGCCAGCAGCTTGAGCGGAGAGACCCAGTACTTC. Looking up the rest from reference TRBV5-1 and TRBJ2-5 gives the full variable domain: KAGVTQTPRYLIKTRGQQVTLSCSPISGHRSVSWYQQTPGQGLQFLFEYFSETQRNKGNFPGRFSGRQFSNSRSEMNVSTLELGDSALYLCASSLSGETQYFGPGTRLLVL.

The table lists this clone with a count of one. The chain has TRBV6-2 or TRBV6-3 and TRBJ2-1, with 13 positions matching TRBD2. Germline CDR1 and CDR2: MNHEY and SVGEGT. V was clipped by 0 bases and J by 5 bases; unmatched bases: 1. The CDR3 spans 16 residues. CDR3 coding DNA: TGTGCCAGCAGTTACTCGGGACTAGCGGGGAACAATGAGCAGTTCTTC. It is translated as CASSYSGLAGNNEQFF.

This chain links TRBV6-6 with TRBJ2-3; D remains unclear. The V and J ends lost 0 bases and 2 bases respectively, with 9 bases between them. Germline V CDR1 and CDR2: MNHNY, SVGAGI (reference sequence). The CDR3 contains 15 residues. The chain's CDR3 is CASSYSKAFTDTQYF. The CDR3 nucleotides are TGTGCCAGCAGTTACTCCAAAGCCTTCACAGATACGCAGTATTTT.

This chain joins TRBV5-6 and TRBJ1-2; possibly TRBD1 for D (6 bases). Germline loops: CDR1 SGHDT, CDR2 YYEEEE. Trimming shortened V by 1 base and J by 7 bases, and 14 bases separated the two germline ends. The CDR3 sequence is 14 residues long. Written as DNA, the CDR3 is TGTGCCAGCAGCTTGCCCCAGGGGATCGTTGGCTACACCTTC. Its protein is CASSLPQGIVGYTF.

This chain links TRBV9 with TRBJ2-1; 10 bases are a match to TRBD2. Germline trimming cut 5 bases from V and 6 bases from J; bases unmatched to any gene: 8. CDR1 is SGDLS, CDR2 YYNGEE, per germline. This CDR3 spans 15 amino acids. The CDR3, as DNA: TGTGCCAGCAGGCCCAGCGGGGGGGAAGGCAATGAGCAGTTCTTC. Amino acids: CASRPSGGEGNEQFF.

The rearrangement links TRBV6-2 or TRBV6-3 to TRBJ2-1; 13 bases are shared with TRBD2. The V gene end was trimmed by 1 base and the J gene end by 8 bases; junction bases not matched to a gene: 8. This CDR3 comprises 17 residues. CDR1 and CDR2 (germline): MNHEY, SVGEGT. DNA of the CDR3: TGTGCCAGCAGTTACTTAAAGGGACTAGCGGGGATCGATGAGCAGTTCTTC. Translation: CASSYLKGLAGIDEQFF.

The CDR3 region is CASTKGQGRTEAFF. CDR3 bases: TGTGCCAGTACCAAAGGACAGGGCCGCACTGAAGCTTTCTTT. The genes are TRBV19 and TRBJ1-1; 8 bases map to TRBD1. V shed 7 bases and J 4 bases; nucleotides not matched to a gene: 8. Germline assignment: CDR1 LNHDA and CDR2 SQIVND (reference sequence). This CDR3 spans 14 amino acids.

V and J are TRBV4-1 and TRBJ1-1; 8 bases are shared with TRBD1. CDR1 and CDR2 (germline): MGHRA, YSYEKL. This CDR3 spans 15 amino acids. After removal of 0 bases from V and 10 bases from J, the junction contained 10 bases not matched to a gene. Here the CDR3 reads CASSQDPGGGSGAFF. The CDR3, as DNA: TGCGCCAGCAGCCAAGATCCAGGGGGCGGGAGTGGAGCTTTCTTT.

The chain carries TRBV5-1 and TRBJ2-3; TRBD2 matches at 9 bases. The CDR3 consists of 16 residues. Germline lookup yields CDR1 SGHRS and CDR2 YFSETQ. V shed 4 bases, J shed 1 base, and the junction held 7 bases outside the gene matches. Here the CDR3 DNA reads TGCGCCAGCAGCCCCGAGGCTAGCGGGGGCACAGATACGCAGTATTTT. As protein: CASSPEASGGTDTQYF.

The gene calls are TRBV2 and TRBJ2-3, with TRBD1 matching 9 bases. V shed 5 bases, J shed 0 bases, and the junction held 3 bases outside the gene matches. Germline CDR1 reads SNHLY; CDR2 reads FYNNEI. CDR3 size: 15 residues. The CDR3 here is CASSSDRGSTDTQYF. CDR3 DNA sequence: TGTGCCAGCAGTTCCGACAGGGGGAGCACAGATACGCAGTATTTT.

The chain recombines TRBV3-1 (or the pseudogene TRBV3-2) with TRBJ1-2; 7 nucleotides match TRBD1. The CDR3 sequence is 18 residues long. Unmatched junction bases numbered 14, after V lost 0 bases and J lost 4 bases. Germline values: CDR1 LGHDT, CDR2 YNNKEL (reference sequence). CDR3 DNA sequence: TGTGCCAGCAGCCAAGACAGACAGGGTTCCAAGCGAGGCTATGGCTACACCTTC. Its protein product is CASSQDRQGSKRGYGYTF.

This clone appeared a single time. The chain recombines TRBV2 with TRBJ1-1, with D possibly TRBD1 on 6 matching bases. CDR1 SNHLY and CDR2 FYNNEI come from the germline V gene. This CDR3 comprises 14 residues. The germline V and J ends were trimmed by 5 bases and 3 bases, with 13 bases remaining between them. The CDR3 nucleotides are TGTGCCAGCAGTTACAGGGCATTGCACACTGAAGCTTTCTTT. Residues: CASSYRALHTEAFF.

J is TRBJ2-2 and V is TRBV4-2; 11 positions match TRBD2. The V gene's germline CDR1 is LGHNA and CDR2 YNFKEQ. CDR3 length: 18 residues. V lost 5 bases and J lost 3; bases outside the gene matches: 11. The CDR3 DNA is TGTGCCAGCAGCGTCGGACTAGCGGGTCTTCAGGACACCGGGGAGCTGTTTTTT. It codes for CASSVGLAGLQDTGELFF.

The V and J genes are TRBV6-5 and TRBJ2-7; 7 bases map to TRBD1. Trimming at V came to 6 bases and at J to 2 bases, leaving 10 bases not matched to a gene. This CDR3 contains 15 residues. CDR1 MNHEY and CDR2 SVGAGI come from the germline V gene. CDR3 in amino acids: CASSPLNRGPYEQYF. DNA for the CDR3: TGTGCCAGCAGCCCCTTAAACAGGGGACCCTACGAGCAGTACTTC.

This chain joins TRBV7-9 and TRBJ2-5; 8 bases are a match to TRBD2. CDR3 length: 14 residues. J gave up 2 bases and V 5 bases, and 4 bases lay outside the gene matches. Germline loops: CDR1 SEHNR, CDR2 FQNEAQ (reference sequence). The CDR3 DNA follows: TGTGCCAGCAGCCCGGGCGGGGGGCAAGAGACCCAGTACTTC. This encodes CASSPGGGQETQYF.

The chain joins TRBV11-2 to TRBJ2-7, with TRBD2 matching 11 bases. V lost 5 bases to trimming and J lost 3 bases; unmatched junction nucleotides: 9. Germline V lookup: CDR1 SGHAT, CDR2 FQNNGV. CDR3 length equals 16 residues. CDR3: CASSRLAGTRFYEQYF. The DNA for the CDR3 is TGTGCCAGCAGCCGACTAGCGGGGACCCGATTCTACGAGCAGTACTTC.

The chain combines TRBV5-8 with TRBJ2-1; 11 positions match TRBD2. The germline V gene encodes CDR1 SGHTS and CDR2 YDEGEE. The CDR3 spans 15 residues. The V and J ends lost 4 bases and 7 bases, in that order; junction bases with no gene match: 7. CDR3: CASSRRLAGRNEQFF. Written as DNA, the CDR3 is TGTGCCAGCAGCCGACGACTAGCGGGGCGGAATGAGCAGTTCTTC.

The rearrangement joins TRBV3-1 (or the pseudogene TRBV3-2) to TRBJ1-2; D remains ambiguous. CDR3 length: 14 amino acids. V lost 5 bases and J lost 0, with 10 bases in between. Germline assignment: CDR1 LGHDT and CDR2 YNNKEL (reference sequence). Written as DNA, the CDR3 is TGTGCCAGCAGCGCCAGTTCTTCTAACTATGGCTACACCTTC. Translated: CASSASSSNYGYTF.

This clone was recorded only once. The V gene is TRBV5-6, the J gene TRBJ1-2; no reliable D call. V gave up 2 bases and J gave up 7 bases, with 9 bases separating them. Germline V CDR1 and CDR2: SGHDT, YYEEEE. The CDR3 runs 12 residues. CDR3 region: CASSFPGGGYTF. DNA of the CDR3: TGTGCCAGCAGCTTTCCGGGAGGTGGCTACACCTTC.

The CDR3 DNA is TGTGCCAGTAGTATTTGGGGGCAGAACTATGGCTACACCTTC. As protein: CASSIWGQNYGYTF. This chain connects TRBV19 to TRBJ1-2, with D possibly matching TRBD1 (6 bases). This CDR3 has 14 residues. Germline lookup yields CDR1 LNHDA and CDR2 SQIVND (reference sequence). V lost 3 bases to trimming and J lost 2 bases, with 10 bases between them.